This T cell receptor beta chain is drawn from a study of T cells in Graves' hyperthyroidism and ophthalmopathy. Patients showing uncontrolled infection, other autoimmune disease, pregnancy or lactation were ineligible. At least ten counts were recorded for this clonotype. Its antigen is unidentified. Amplification of TCR beta CDR3 regions was performed using RNA transcripts as template. The study used the HTBI primer set for a first-round RT-PCR of the TCR CDR3. A single record per CDR3 protein comes from TCRdb applying MiXCR to the multiplex PCR reads. The table records more than 500,000 distinct CDR3 sequences, around 15% of them present only once. The CDR3 is made up of 15 amino acids. V trimming: 4 bases; J trimming: 11 bases; junction bases outside the gene matches: 14. In germline, CDR1 is GTSNPN, CDR2 SVGIG (reference sequence). Study results and caveats: Stable hyperthyroidism was told apart from ophthalmopathy by a model built on 13 V-J features.

This chain joins TRBV30 and TRBJ1-6; 7 bases line up with TRBD1. This TCR came from a woman aged 30 to 39 with Graves' hyperthyroidism. The sequencing input was blood. This CDR3 is CAWTPTDRDVAPLHF. CDR3 sequence (DNA): TGTGCCTGGACTCCTACCGACAGGGATGTGGCACCCCTCCACTTT. The full variable domain, rest sourced from reference TRBV30 and TRBJ1-6, is SQTIHQWPATLVQPVGSPLSLECTVEGTSNPNLYWYRQAAGRGLQLLFYSVGIGQISSEVPQNLSASRPQDRQFILSSKKLLLSDSGFYLCAWTPTDRDVAPLHFGNGTRLTVT.